Below, 21 T cell receptor beta chains from the same sample are listed, as sequenced in a study of shared T cell receptors in the human thymus. The data were produced by immunoSEQ multiplex PCR, yet TCRdb's version contains in-frame clones alone and is incomplete. The table records 650,000 to 950,000 clones, 70% to 90% of them present only once. Another study also made use of these data, one on human thymus T cells.

Material for sequencing was thymocytes. The receptors come from a girl less than two years old with a congenital heart defect.

The rearrangement uses TRBV9 and TRBJ2-2; perhaps TRBD2 as D (5 bases). In germline, CDR1 is SGDLS, CDR2 YYNGEE. CDR3 length equals 15 residues. Trimming removed 3 bases from V and 8 bases from J, with 17 bases in between. DNA of the CDR3: TGTGCCAGCAGCGCGTCTTCTAGCCGTGGGGGGGAGCTGTTTTTT. It is translated as CASSASSSRGGELFF.

V usage is TRBV4-1 and J usage is TRBJ1-5, with D perhaps TRBD1 (5 bases). V lost 4 bases, J lost 6 bases, and 25 bases lay in between. The length of the CDR3 is 18 residues. Germline CDR1 is MGHRA and CDR2 is YSYEKL. CDR3 DNA: TGCGCCAGCAGCCCCGGGGGAAATTCTTTCGTCCTGGGTCAGCCCCAGCATTTT. This gives the protein CASSPGGNSFVLGQPQHF.

This chain connects TRBV29-1 to TRBJ1-1; TRBD1 agrees at 7 bases. The CDR3 spans 12 residues. Germline lookup yields CDR1 SQVTM and CDR2 ANQGSEA. The CDR3 DNA reads TGCAGAGCGAGGGGGCCATCTACTGAAGCTTTCTTT. It encodes CRARGPSTEAFF.

CDR3 bases: TGTGCCAGCAGCCGGACAGGGGTGAACACTGAAGCTTTCTTT. It encodes CASSRTGVNTEAFF. The V gene is TRBV14, the J gene TRBJ1-1, with 9 nucleotides matching TRBD1. CDR1 and CDR2 from the germline V gene are SGHDN and FVKESK. The V and J ends lost 4 bases and 0 bases, in that order; junction bases with no gene match: 0. The CDR3 loop spans 14 amino acids.

V gene TRBV27 combines with J gene TRBJ1-2; D is perhaps TRBD1 (5 bases). The germline gives CDR1 MNHEY, CDR2 SMNVEV (reference sequence). V lost 1 base to trimming and J lost 4 bases, with 7 bases between them. This CDR3 has 13 amino acids. The CDR3: CASSLWGGYGYTF. CDR3 coding DNA: TGTGCCAGCAGTTTATGGGGGGGCTATGGCTACACCTTC.

This chain joins TRBV4-3 and TRBJ1-5; TRBD1 might be the D (5 bases). The CDR3 has 16 residues. CDR1 and CDR2 (germline): LGHNA, YSLEER. V dropped 0 bases and J dropped 7 bases, with 16 bases sitting between them. The CDR3 reads CASSQDHPRVRQPQHF. In DNA, the CDR3 is TGCGCCAGCAGCCAAGATCACCCCAGGGTGCGGCAGCCCCAGCATTTT.

V usage is TRBV5-6 and J usage is TRBJ1-4; TRBD1 matches 9 bases. Trimming at V came to 4 bases and at J to 10 bases, leaving 14 bases not matched to a gene. The germline V gene encodes CDR1 SGHDT and CDR2 YYEEEE. This CDR3 has 16 amino acids. The CDR3 DNA sequence: TGTGCCAGCAGCCCAAGGGTGGGACAGGGTGATGGAAAACTGTTTTTT. Translation gives CASSPRVGQGDGKLFF.

This clone was observed a handful of times. This chain joins TRBV28 and TRBJ1-4, with unresolved D. Looked up from germline, CDR1 is MDHEN and CDR2 is SYDVKM. Trimming removed 2 bases from V and 11 bases from J, with 6 bases in between. The CDR3 runs to 11 residues. The CDR3 DNA reads as TGTGCCAGCAGTTTAGACTGTAAACTGTTTTTT. Translation gives CASSLDCKLFF.

On this clone: The same CDR3 can be traced to other DNA sequences in this sample. The chain is built from TRBV6-1 and TRBJ1-6; possibly TRBD1 for D (5 bases). Germline V gene sequence: CDR1 MNHNS, CDR2 SASEGT. Trimming took 2 bases from V and 10 from J, leaving 15 bases between them. The length of the CDR3 is 15 residues. The DNA for the CDR3 is TGTGCCAGCAGTGAATTGGTCGGGGGTGGATCACCCCTCCACTTT. Translation gives CASSELVGGGSPLHF.

V is TRBV7-2 and J is TRBJ2-1; D is possibly TRBD2 (5 bases). CDR1 SGHTA and CDR2 FQGNSA come from the germline V gene. The CDR3 has 17 residues. V was clipped by 3 bases and J by 3 bases, with 18 bases between them. The CDR3 sequence: CASSLGPRVADYNEQFF. In DNA form, the CDR3 reads TGTGCCAGCAGCTTGGGCCCGCGGGTTGCCGACTACAATGAGCAGTTCTTC. Full variable domain (rest looked up from reference TRBV7-2 and TRBJ2-1): GAGVSQSPSNKVTEKGKDVELRCDPISGHTALYWYRQSLGQGLEFLIYFQGNSAPDKSGLPSDRFSAERTGGSVSTLTIQRTQQEDSAVYLCASSLGPRVADYNEQFFGPGTRLTVL.

V is TRBV9 and J is TRBJ2-2; tentatively, D is TRBD2 (6 bases). Germline V lookup: CDR1 SGDLS, CDR2 YYNGEE. Trimming stripped 3 bases from V and 0 bases from J, with 18 bases between. The CDR3 sequence is 18 residues long. CDR3 DNA: TGTGCCAGCAGCGCCTCCCAGGGTTGGGGGGCGAACACCGGGGAGCTGTTTTTT. It yields the protein CASSASQGWGANTGELFF.

This chain uses TRBV11-2 with TRBJ2-7, with TRBD1 matching 11 bases. J lost 6 bases, V lost 0 bases, and 13 bases had no gene match. Germline values: CDR1 SGHAT, CDR2 FQNNGV. CDR3 length: 18 residues. CDR3 loop: CASSLDSLLWDRGSEQYF. The DNA for the CDR3 is TGTGCCAGCAGCTTAGACTCTCTTTTATGGGACAGGGGGTCCGAGCAGTACTTC.

The genes are TRBV11-1 and TRBJ1-5; TRBD1 aligns across 12 bases. This CDR3 has 18 amino acids. J was trimmed by 0 bases and V by 3 bases; bases with no gene match: 6. In germline, CDR1 is SGHAT, CDR2 FQDESV (reference sequence). CDR3 residues: CASSLGQGAPYSNQPQHF. As DNA, the CDR3 is TGTGCCAGCAGCTTGGGACAGGGGGCCCCCTATAGCAATCAGCCCCAGCATTTT.

This chain connects TRBV15 to TRBJ1-5; unclear D gene. Per the germline V gene, CDR1 is LNHNV and CDR2 is YYDKDF (reference sequence). The V gene lost 0 bases and the J gene lost 7 bases, with 19 bases spanning the gap. The CDR3 has 17 amino acids. CDR3 in DNA: TGTGCCACCAGCAGAGATTGGTCTACCCCCGGCAGGCAGCCCCAGCATTTT. Its protein product is CATSRDWSTPGRQPQHF.

This clone has a single count. The V and J genes are TRBV7-4 and TRBJ2-5; unclear D gene. The CDR3 is 14 amino acids. Trimming pared 2 bases from V and 7 bases from J, leaving 14 bases between. Germline V gene sequence: CDR1 SGHVT, CDR2 SQSDAQ. CDR3 nucleotides: TGTGCCAGCAGCTTACCTGGGCTTGTCGGGACCCAGTACTTC. It encodes CASSLPGLVGTQYF.

This clone was observed once. The gene calls are TRBV4-1 and TRBJ1-2; tentatively, D is TRBD1 (5 bases). Germline loops: CDR1 MGHRA, CDR2 YSYEKL. This CDR3 contains 18 residues. V lost 6 bases, J lost 5 bases, and 28 bases lay in between. CDR3 amino acids: CASSHQTRGTKNPYGYTF. The DNA of the CDR3 is TGCGCCAGCAGTCATCAAACGCGCGGGACCAAAAACCCGTATGGCTACACCTTC.

The V call is TRBV10-3, the J call TRBJ1-4; weak D call: TRBD1 (5 bases). From germline, CDR1 is ENHRY and CDR2 SYGVKD. The CDR3 is 14 residues long. V lost 5 bases and J lost 1, with 8 bases in between. CDR3 sequence reads: CAISIGGTNEKLFF. Here the CDR3 DNA reads TGTGCCATCAGTATCGGGGGAACTAATGAAAAACTGTTTTTT.

The CDR3 loop is CASRFPGPRQPQHF. CDR3 bases: TGTGCCAGCAGATTTCCGGGTCCACGTCAGCCCCAGCATTTT. The rearrangement joins TRBV6-1 to TRBJ1-5; D unresolved. From germline, CDR1 is MNHNS and CDR2 SASEGT. V lost 6 bases to trimming and J lost 6 bases, with 15 bases between them. CDR3 length equals 14 residues.

The genes are TRBV7-6 and TRBJ2-5; 9 nucleotides agree with TRBD2. V shed 0 bases, J shed 1 base, and the junction held 3 bases outside the gene matches. The CDR3 sequence is 16 residues long. Germline V gene sequence: CDR1 SGHVS, CDR2 FNYEAQ. CDR3 DNA sequence: TGTGCCAGCAGCTTAGCACAGCGGGGGGTCCAAGAGACCCAGTACTTC. The encoded protein is CASSLAQRGVQETQYF.

Only one count was recorded for this clone. J is TRBJ2-7 and V is TRBV11-2, with 7 bases lining up with TRBD1. This CDR3 has 18 amino acids. Germline lookup yields CDR1 SGHAT and CDR2 FQNNGV. The V segment lost 4 bases and the J segment 0 bases; nucleotides outside the gene matches: 15. The CDR3 protein is CASSSGHYEGASSYEQYF. The DNA of the CDR3 is TGTGCCAGCAGCTCTGGACACTACGAGGGGGCCAGCTCCTACGAGCAGTACTTC.

V usage is TRBV28 and J usage is TRBJ2-7, with 8 bases aligning to TRBD2. The CDR3 loop spans 15 amino acids. V trimming: 5 bases; J trimming: 4 bases; junction bases outside the gene matches: 10. Germline V gene sequence: CDR1 MDHEN, CDR2 SYDVKM. CDR3 region: CASSLATSAGYEQYF. The CDR3 bases are TGTGCCAGCAGTCTCGCGACTAGCGCCGGGTACGAGCAGTACTTC.